This T cell receptor (beta chain) was retrieved from a study of blood T cell repertoires in COVID-19. As for the study in general: Samples of COVID-19 (acute and convalescent) were obtained from the United States, Italy and Spain. Sources were T cells, B-cell-depleted T cells, or PBMCs; the material itself was cDNA or gDNA.

J was trimmed by 5 bases and V by 1 base; bases with no gene match: 5. The CDR3 contains 16 residues. Germline-derived CDR1 and CDR2 are MGHRA and YSYEKL. This clone was seen a single time. Only in-frame clones appear in the TCRdb table, and some are missing; sequencing was by immunoSEQ multiplex PCR. Among some 200,000 clones listed, roughly nine tenths were seen once. Sample: peripheral blood. This sequence was found in a man aged 55-75 years with active or convalescent COVID-19. The genes are TRBV4-1 and TRBJ2-5; 12 bases map to TRBD1. CDR3 DNA sequence: TGCGCCAGCAGCCAAGCGGGACAGGGGGCGTCCGAGACCCAGTACTTC. This codes for CASSQAGQGASETQYF.